This TCR beta chain was retrieved from a study of blood T cell repertoires in COVID-19 (TCRdb year 2020). Regarding the study in general: Samples from collaborators originated in the United States, Italy and Spain and spanned both the acute and convalescent phases of COVID-19. The prospective study material was composed of cDNA or gDNA derived from T cells, B-cell-depleted T cells, or PBMCs. The repertoires were released in a freely available public database meant as a resource for research on the immune response to SARS-CoV-2. The sample metadata nearly always contained a de-identified subject ID, COVID-19 status, age in years and sex. The samples were drawn from the first 160 participants of the ongoing ImmuneRACE study and from over 950 subjects provided by 6 global collaborators. Subjects who had been exposed to COVID-19, were actively infected with it, or had recovered from it provided the deeply sampled blood TCRbeta repertoires that made up the dataset. HLA class I and class II types, where available, came from metadata supplied by the sample provider rather than from assay-based typing. The full study reports these points: Clinical and demographic metadata were provided uncurated, with the amount varying by source and participant.

The immunoSEQ Assay, a bias-controlled multiplex PCR, was used to amplify TCRbeta CDR3 regions from genomic DNA. In the original analysis: Within the assay, amplification of reference gene primers was used to estimate how many nucleated cells each sample contained. To quantify the absolute abundance of each unique TCRbeta CDR3 rearrangement, sequence reads were collapsed and filtered. For each sample, productive Simpson clonality was calculated by taking the square root of Simpson's diversity index across productive rearrangements. TCRdb took this table from immuneACCESS and kept in-frame rearrangements with V and J called. Such tables lack part of the clones; where checked against another copy, unresolved V genes explain under half of the gap, and the rest is unexplained. The DNA was the basis for D and trimming; V, J and clone size are from that table. This sample lists roughly 670,000 clones; about 90% were detected once. The top ten hold roughly 0.25% of the sample.

Turning to this clone: No cognate antigen has been identified for it. The record has no base qualities; no much larger clone is one base away.

Collaborating institutions collected whole blood in K2EDTA tubes following their own protocols. Collaborator samples were shipped for TCRbeta analysis as frozen whole blood, isolated PBMCs, or DNA extracted from either sample type. V gives up 6 bases and J gives up 3 bases, and the segment between their germline ends measures 15 bases. From a lookup of the germline V gene, CDR1 and CDR2 are KGHSH and LQKENI. From the cysteine up to the phenylalanine, the CDR3 has a length of 14 residues. CDR3 DNA only is kept here, 42 bases in frame from base 1. The sample consisted of peripheral blood. This clonotype originated in a woman younger than 35 with acute or convalescent COVID-19. The chain is assembled from TRBV18 and TRBJ2-7; a tentative D call is TRBD1 (6 bases match). The CDR3 amino acid sequence is: CASSLGQSNYEQYF. In nucleotides, the sequence is TGTGCCAGCTCTCTAGGACAGTCAAACTACGAGCAGTACTTC.